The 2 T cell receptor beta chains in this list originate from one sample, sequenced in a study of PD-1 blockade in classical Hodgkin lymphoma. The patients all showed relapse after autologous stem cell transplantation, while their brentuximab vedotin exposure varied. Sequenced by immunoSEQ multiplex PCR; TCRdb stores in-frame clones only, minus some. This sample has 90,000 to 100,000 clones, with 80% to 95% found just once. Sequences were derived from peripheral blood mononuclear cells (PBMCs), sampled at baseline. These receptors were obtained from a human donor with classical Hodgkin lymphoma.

The CDR3 spells CASIGRYSGNTIYF. The CDR3 DNA reads TGTGCCAGCATAGGACGGTACTCTGGAAACACCATATATTTT. V and J are TRBV6-5 and TRBJ1-3; D remains ambiguous. Trimming took 7 bases from V and 0 from J, leaving 10 bases between them. CDR1 and CDR2 (germline): MNHEY, SVGAGI. This CDR3 comprises 14 residues.

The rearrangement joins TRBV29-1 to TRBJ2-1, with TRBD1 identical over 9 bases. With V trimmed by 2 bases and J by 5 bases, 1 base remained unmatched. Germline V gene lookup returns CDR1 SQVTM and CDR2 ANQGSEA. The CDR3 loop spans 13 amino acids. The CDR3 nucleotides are TGCAGCGTTGAAACAGGGGGCCACAATGAGCAGTTCTTC. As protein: CSVETGGHNEQFF.